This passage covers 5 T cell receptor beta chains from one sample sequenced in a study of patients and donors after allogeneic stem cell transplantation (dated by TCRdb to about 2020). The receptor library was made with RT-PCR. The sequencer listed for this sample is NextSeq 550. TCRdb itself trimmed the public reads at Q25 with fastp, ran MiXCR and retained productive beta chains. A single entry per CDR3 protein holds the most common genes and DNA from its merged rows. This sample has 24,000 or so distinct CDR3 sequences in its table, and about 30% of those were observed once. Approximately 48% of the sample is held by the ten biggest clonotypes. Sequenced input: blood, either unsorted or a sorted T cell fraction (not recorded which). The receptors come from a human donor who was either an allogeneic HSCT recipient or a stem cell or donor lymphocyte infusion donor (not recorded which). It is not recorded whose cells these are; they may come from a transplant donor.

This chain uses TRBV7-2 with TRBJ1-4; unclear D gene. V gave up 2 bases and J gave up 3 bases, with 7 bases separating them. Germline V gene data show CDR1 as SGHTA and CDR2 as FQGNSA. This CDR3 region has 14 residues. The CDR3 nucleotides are TGTGCCAGCAGCTTAAACATAGCTAATGAAAAACTGTTTTTT. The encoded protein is CASSLNIANEKLFF. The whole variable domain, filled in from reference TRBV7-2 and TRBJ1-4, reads GAGVSQSPSNKVTEKGKDVELRCDPISGHTALYWYRQSLGQGLEFLIYFQGNSAPDKSGLPSDRFSAERTGGSVSTLTIQRTQQEDSAVYLCASSLNIANEKLFFGSGTQLSVL.

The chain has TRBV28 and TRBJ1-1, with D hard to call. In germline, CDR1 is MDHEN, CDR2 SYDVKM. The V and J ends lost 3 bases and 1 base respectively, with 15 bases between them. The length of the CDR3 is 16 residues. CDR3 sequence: CASSFIWTHRNTEAFF. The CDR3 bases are TGTGCCAGCAGTTTTATATGGACGCACCGGAACACTGAAGCTTTCTTT. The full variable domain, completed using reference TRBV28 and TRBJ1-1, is DVKVTQSSRYLVKRTGEKVFLECVQDMDHENMFWYRQDPGLGLRLIYFSYDVKMKEKGDIPEGYSVSREKKERFSLILESASTNQTSMYLCASSFIWTHRNTEAFFGQGTRLTVV.

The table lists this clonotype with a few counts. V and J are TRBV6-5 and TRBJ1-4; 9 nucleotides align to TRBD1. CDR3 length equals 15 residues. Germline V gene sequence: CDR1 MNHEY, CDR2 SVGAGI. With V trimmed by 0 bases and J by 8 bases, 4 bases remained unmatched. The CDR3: CASSYSGTGTEKLFF. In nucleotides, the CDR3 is TGTGCCAGCAGTTACTCGGGGACAGGGACGGAAAAACTGTTTTTT.

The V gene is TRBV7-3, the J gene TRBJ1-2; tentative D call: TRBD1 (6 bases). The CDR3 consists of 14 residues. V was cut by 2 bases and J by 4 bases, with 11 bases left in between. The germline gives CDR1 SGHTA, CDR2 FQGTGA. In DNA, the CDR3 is TGTGCCAGCAGCTTAGGAGGGGGAGGCTATGGCTACACCTTC. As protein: CASSLGGGGYGYTF. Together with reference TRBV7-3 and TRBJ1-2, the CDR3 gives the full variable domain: GAGVSQTPSNKVTEKGKYVELRCDPISGHTALYWYRQSLGQGPEFLIYFQGTGAADDSGLPNDRFFAVRPEGSVSTLKIQRTERGDSAVYLCASSLGGGGYGYTFGSGTRLTVV.

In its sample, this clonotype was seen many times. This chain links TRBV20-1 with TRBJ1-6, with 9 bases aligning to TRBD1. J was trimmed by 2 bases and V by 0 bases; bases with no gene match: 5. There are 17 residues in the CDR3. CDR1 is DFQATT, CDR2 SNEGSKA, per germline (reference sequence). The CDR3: CSARDDRGFTYNSPLHF. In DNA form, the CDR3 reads TGCAGTGCTAGAGATGACAGGGGGTTTACCTATAATTCACCCCTCCACTTT.